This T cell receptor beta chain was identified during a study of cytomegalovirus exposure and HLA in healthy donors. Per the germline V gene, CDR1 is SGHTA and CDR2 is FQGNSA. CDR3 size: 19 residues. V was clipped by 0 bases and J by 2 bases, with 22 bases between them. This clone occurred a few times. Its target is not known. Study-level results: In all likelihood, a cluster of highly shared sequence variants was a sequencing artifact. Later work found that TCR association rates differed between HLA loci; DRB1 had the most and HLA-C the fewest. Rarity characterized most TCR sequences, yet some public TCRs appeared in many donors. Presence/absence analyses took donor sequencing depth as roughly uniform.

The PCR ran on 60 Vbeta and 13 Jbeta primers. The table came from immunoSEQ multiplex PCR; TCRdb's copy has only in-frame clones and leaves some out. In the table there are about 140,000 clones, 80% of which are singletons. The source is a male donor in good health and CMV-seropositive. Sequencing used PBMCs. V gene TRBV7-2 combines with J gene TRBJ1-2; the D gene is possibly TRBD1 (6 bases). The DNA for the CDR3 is TGTGCCAGCAGCTTAGCGCCCATCATAGGGGGGGGCGCAAACTATGGCTACACCTTC. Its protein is CASSLAPIIGGGANYGYTF.